This TCR beta chain stems from a study of OX40 agonist ivuxolimab in advanced cancers. The wider study: Patients were dosed intravenously with ivuxolimab at 0.01 to 10 mg/kg every 2 weeks. The group had a mean age of roughly 65 years, ranged from 23 to 79, and was 82.7% male. Study-wide points: Nonresponders included some who also had low normalized T-cell clonal expansion.

About this clone itself: Its antigen is unknown.

Method: immunoSEQ multiplex PCR; TCRdb's copy keeps in-frame clones and lacks some. The sample holds 50,000 to 65,000 clones, 80% to 90% seen once. Germline V CDR1 and CDR2: LNHDA, SQIVND (reference sequence). This CDR3 region has 14 residues. The V gene lost 3 bases and the J gene lost 2 bases, with 10 bases spanning the gap. People who had autoimmune disease history or systemic immunosuppression were excluded. Sequencing was performed on CD4+ or CD8+ T cells sorted from blood, taken in a trial of the OX40 agonist ivuxolimab. The clonotype comes from an adult with an advanced solid tumor such as melanoma, head and neck, liver or kidney cancer. This chain uses TRBV19 with TRBJ1-2; possible D gene TRBD1, 5 bases. CDR3 DNA: TGTGCCAGTAGTATTAAGGGGACCAACTATGGCTACACCTTC. Translation: CASSIKGTNYGYTF.